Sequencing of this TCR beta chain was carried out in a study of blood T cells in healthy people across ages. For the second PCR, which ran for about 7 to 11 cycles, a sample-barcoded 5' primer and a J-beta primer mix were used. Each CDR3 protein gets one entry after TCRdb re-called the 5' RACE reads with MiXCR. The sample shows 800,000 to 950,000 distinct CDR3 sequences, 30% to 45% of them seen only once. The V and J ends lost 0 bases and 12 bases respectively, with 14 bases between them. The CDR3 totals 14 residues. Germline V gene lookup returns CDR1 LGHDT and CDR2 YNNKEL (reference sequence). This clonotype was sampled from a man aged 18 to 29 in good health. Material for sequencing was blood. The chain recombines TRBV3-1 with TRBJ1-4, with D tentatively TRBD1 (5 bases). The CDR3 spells CASSQDIQDIELFF. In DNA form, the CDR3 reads TGTGCCAGCAGCCAAGATATACAGGACATTGAACTGTTTTTT.